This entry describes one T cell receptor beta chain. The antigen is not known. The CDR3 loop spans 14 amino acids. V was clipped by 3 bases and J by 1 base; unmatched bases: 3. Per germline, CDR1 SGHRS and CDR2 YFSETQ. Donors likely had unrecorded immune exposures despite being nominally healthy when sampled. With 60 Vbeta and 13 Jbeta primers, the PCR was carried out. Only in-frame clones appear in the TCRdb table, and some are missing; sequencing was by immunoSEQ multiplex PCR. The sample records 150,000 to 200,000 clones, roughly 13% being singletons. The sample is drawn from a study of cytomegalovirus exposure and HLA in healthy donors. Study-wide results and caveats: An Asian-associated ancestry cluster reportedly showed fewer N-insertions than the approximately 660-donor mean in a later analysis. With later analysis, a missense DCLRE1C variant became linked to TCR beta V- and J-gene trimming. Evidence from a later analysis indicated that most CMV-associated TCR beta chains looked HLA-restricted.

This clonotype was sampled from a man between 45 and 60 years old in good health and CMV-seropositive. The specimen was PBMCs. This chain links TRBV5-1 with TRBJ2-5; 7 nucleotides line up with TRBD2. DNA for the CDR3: TGCGCCAGCAGCTCGGGAGGCAGCCAAGAGACCCAGTACTTC. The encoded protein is CASSSGGSQETQYF.